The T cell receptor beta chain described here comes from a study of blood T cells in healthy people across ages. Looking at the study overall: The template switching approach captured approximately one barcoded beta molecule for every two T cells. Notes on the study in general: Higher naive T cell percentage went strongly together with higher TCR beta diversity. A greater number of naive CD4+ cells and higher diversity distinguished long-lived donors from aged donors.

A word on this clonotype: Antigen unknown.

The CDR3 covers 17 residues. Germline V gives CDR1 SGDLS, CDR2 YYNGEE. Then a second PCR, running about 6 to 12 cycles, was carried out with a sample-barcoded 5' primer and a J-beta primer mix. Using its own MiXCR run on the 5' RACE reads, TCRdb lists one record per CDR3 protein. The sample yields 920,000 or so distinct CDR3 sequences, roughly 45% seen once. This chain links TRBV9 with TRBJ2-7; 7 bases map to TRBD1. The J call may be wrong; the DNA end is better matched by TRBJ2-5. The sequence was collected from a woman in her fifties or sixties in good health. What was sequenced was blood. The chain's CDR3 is CASSVGARAGGGETQYF. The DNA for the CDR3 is TGTGCCAGCAGCGTAGGGGCGAGGGCAGGGGGTGGTGAGACCCAGTACTTC.